These T cell receptor beta chains were read from a single sample in a study of CD8 T cells in Susac syndrome. MiXCR, applied by TCRdb to the immunoSEQ multiplex PCR reads, yields one record per CDR3 protein. The repertoire holds 200,000 or so distinct CDR3 sequences, with about 95% as singletons. The sequenced sample consisted of CD4+ T cells from PBMCs. Receptor source: a human donor with multiple sclerosis. Each CDR3 is given with its conserved first and last residue. The order of the fields is V gene, clone size, D gene, J gene, CDR3 protein, CDR3 DNA. The D gene is left open where the match is weak. For some rows the clone size is stated as once, few or many, or as a class when expanded; others skip it.

TRBV3-1	.	.	TRBJ1-2	CASSHQDDGSVYGYTF	TGTGCCAGCAGCCATCAAGATGACGGGTCCGTCTATGGCTACACCTTC
TRBV5-1	once	.	TRBJ2-5	CASSLGLLGETQYF	TGCGCCAGCAGCTTGGGGCTTTTGGGAGAGACCCAGTACTTC
TRBV5-1	.	.	TRBJ1-2	CASSLQITGNYGYTF	TGCGCCAGCAGCTTGCAGATAACAGGGAACTATGGCTACACCTTC
TRBV14	.	.	TRBJ1-2	CASSKGRVTKAGYTF	TGTGCCAGCAGCAAAGGAAGGGTGACTAAGGCTGGCTACACCTTC
TRBV20-1	.	.	TRBJ1-5	CSARQGSNQPQHF	TGCAGTGCTAGGCAAGGGAGCAATCAGCCCCAGCATTTT
TRBV20-1	.	.	TRBJ1-1	CSARDQTKNTEAFF	TGCAGTGCTAGAGATCAGACGAAAAACACTGAAGCTTTCTTT
TRBV12-3/TRBV12-4	.	TRBD1	TRBJ2-2	CASTATGGTGTGELFF	TGTGCCAGCACCGCGACAGGGGGGACAGGCACCGGGGAGCTGTTTTTT
TRBV20-1	.	TRBD2	TRBJ2-3	CSAPRGGGRVDTQYF	TGCAGTGCTCCTCGGGGCGGCGGGAGAGTGGATACGCAGTATTTT
TRBV12-3/TRBV12-4	.	.	TRBJ1-1	CASSFHGNTEAFF	TGTGCCAGCAGTTTCCACGGGAACACTGAAGCTTTCTTT
TRBV18	.	.	TRBJ2-2	CASSNQGNTGELFF	TGTGCCAGCTCGAACCAGGGGAACACCGGGGAGCTGTTTTTT
TRBV30	.	.	TRBJ2-5	CAWSLSETQYF	TGTGCCTGGAGTCTCTCGGAGACCCAGTACTTC
TRBV12-3/TRBV12-4	.	TRBD1	TRBJ2-7	CASSHGTETYEQYF	TGTGCCAGCAGCCATGGGACAGAAACCTACGAGCAGTACTTC
TRBV7-3	.	.	TRBJ2-5	CASSLIAGQETQYF	TGTGCCAGCAGCTTAATCGCGGGCCAAGAGACCCAGTACTTC
TRBV6-2/TRBV6-3	.	TRBD1	TRBJ2-1	CASRTLRGSGYNEQFF	TGTGCCAGCAGGACCCTCAGGGGGTCGGGATACAATGAGCAGTTCTTC
TRBV9	.	.	TRBJ2-1	CASSRGNLYNEQFF	TGTGCCAGCTCACGGGGGAATCTTTACAATGAGCAGTTCTTC
TRBV27	.	.	TRBJ2-7	CASSFWATGYEQYF	TGTGCCAGCAGTTTCTGGGCCACAGGGTACGAGCAGTACTTC
TRBV3-1	.	.	TRBJ2-1	CASSQGPGLTAPYEQFF	TGTGCCAGCAGCCAAGGACCGGGACTTACTGCCCCATATGAGCAGTTCTTC
TRBV5-1	.	TRBD1	TRBJ1-2	CASSLDTGDNGYTF	TGCGCCAGCAGCCTAGACACAGGGGACAATGGCTACACCTTC
TRBV5-1	few	TRBD1	TRBJ1-1	CASSPGQANTEAFF	TGCGCCAGCAGCCCGGGACAGGCGAACACTGAAGCTTTCTTT
TRBV9	.	TRBD2	TRBJ2-5	CASSGPSGRSETQYF	TGTGCCAGCAGCGGACCTAGCGGGAGATCAGAGACCCAGTACTTC
TRBV30	.	.	TRBJ2-7	CAWRRTVPYEQYF	TGTGCCTGGAGGAGGACAGTACCCTACGAGCAGTACTTC
TRBV7-9	.	.	TRBJ2-4	CASSLRTWGNIQYF	TGTGCCAGCAGCCTACGTACATGGGGGAACATTCAGTACTTC
TRBV9	.	TRBD2	TRBJ2-7	CASSVVGEGEQYF	TGTGCCAGCAGCGTAGTTGGGGAGGGTGAGCAGTACTTC
TRBV15	.	TRBD1	TRBJ2-7	CPTSRDPGGSYEQYF	TGTCCCACCAGCAGAGATCCAGGGGGTTCCTACGAGCAGTACTTC
TRBV15	.	TRBD1	TRBJ1-4	CATSQGQGSNEKLFF	TGTGCCACCAGCCAAGGACAGGGGTCTAATGAAAAACTGTTTTTT
TRBV5-1	.	.	TRBJ1-2	CASSLAGGRVYGYTF	TGCGCCAGCAGCTTGGCCGGGGGCAGGGTCTATGGCTACACCTTC
TRBV12-3/TRBV12-4	.	.	TRBJ1-1	CASRFNRERAFF	TGTGCCAGCAGATTCAACAGGGAAAGAGCTTTCTTT
TRBV19	.	.	TRBJ1-2	CASRSTARGYGYTF	TGTGCCAGTAGATCCACAGCGCGGGGCTATGGCTACACCTTC
TRBV12-3/TRBV12-4	.	.	TRBJ2-3	CASSPTQYTQYF	TGTGCCAGCAGTCCTACTCAGTATACGCAGTATTTT
TRBV18	.	.	TRBJ2-1	CASSPPPGGGVGNEQFF	TGTGCCAGCTCCCCGCCGCCCGGAGGGGGGGTTGGAAATGAGCAGTTCTTC
TRBV2	.	.	TRBJ2-5	CASSARRDGTQYF	TGTGCCAGCAGCGCTCGCAGGGATGGGACCCAGTACTTC
TRBV30	.	.	TRBJ2-2	CAWSPGPTGELFF	TGTGCCTGGAGTCCTGGACCAACCGGGGAGCTGTTTTTT
TRBV30	.	TRBD1	TRBJ1-3	CAWKGAGYPSGNTIYF	TGTGCCTGGAAGGGGGCAGGGTACCCCTCTGGAAACACCATATATTTT
TRBV30	.	TRBD1	TRBJ1-1	CACDRQGWVNTEAFF	TGTGCCTGCGACAGACAGGGTTGGGTGAACACTGAAGCTTTCTTT
TRBV20-1	once	.	TRBJ1-1	CSATSGHLNTEAFF	TGCAGTGCTACCTCGGGACATTTGAACACTGAAGCTTTCTTT
TRBV29-1	.	.	TRBJ2-3	CSVEWQTDTQYF	TGCAGCGTTGAATGGCAGACAGATACGCAGTATTTT
TRBV24-1	.	.	TRBJ2-1	CATSDLRGKQFF	TGTGCCACCAGTGATTTGAGAGGGAAGCAGTTCTTC
TRBV25-1	.	TRBD1	TRBJ1-2	CASSPGGQDYGYTF	TGTGCCAGCAGTCCAGGGGGCCAGGACTATGGCTACACCTTC
TRBV12-3/TRBV12-4	.	.	TRBJ2-7	CASSLRYLRPYF	TGTGCCAGCAGTTTGCGTTACCTCAGGCCGTACTTC
TRBV5-1	.	.	TRBJ1-4	CASSLGPENEKLFF	TGCGCCAGCAGCTTGGGCCCAGAGAATGAAAAACTGTTTTTT
TRBV20-1	.	.	TRBJ1-2	CSARGRPGGELGNYGYTF	TGCAGTGCTAGAGGCCGCCCGGGGGGTGAATTGGGGAACTATGGCTACACCTTC
TRBV11-2	.	.	TRBJ1-1	CASSHYKSPTEAFF	TGTGCCAGCAGTCACTATAAGAGCCCCACTGAAGCTTTCTTT
TRBV18	few	TRBD2	TRBJ2-2	CASSPGGTNTGELFF	TGTGCCAGCTCACCGGGAGGGACGAACACCGGGGAGCTGTTTTTT
TRBV5-1	.	.	TRBJ2-2	CASSLVPGNTGELFF	TGCGCCAGCAGCTTGGTACCGGGGAACACCGGGGAGCTGTTTTTT
TRBV15	.	.	TRBJ1-1	CATSRAGVEAFF	TGTGCCACCAGCAGGGCCGGAGTTGAAGCTTTCTTT
TRBV11-2	.	.	TRBJ2-7	CASSSIGTLGHYEQYF	TGTGCCAGCAGCTCGATCGGGACTTTAGGGCACTACGAGCAGTACTTC